This TCR beta chain is drawn from a study of T cell responses to AZD1222 COVID-19 vaccine (dated by TCRdb to about 2021). Background for the entire study: AZD1222 recipients given second doses at about 4 weeks or at about 12 weeks were pooled, since spike-specific TCR depth and breadth were not found to differ between the two schedules. A total of 240 or so trial participants underwent TCR sequencing, of whom approximately 200 had received two doses of AZD1222 and around 25 had received two doses of the MenACWY control vaccine. Trial participants were enrolled into age subgroups of 18-55, 56-69 and 70-plus years, which contained around 140, 26 and 57 TCR-sequenced participants, respectively.

The CDR3 regions of human TCRbeta chains were analyzed by immunosequencing. The authors processed their data as follows. Repertoire TCRs were checked for matches against a reference library of SARS-CoV-2-specific TCRs that had been generated using the MIRA antigen-specificity platform. Breadth meant the fraction of unique TCRs that were SARS-CoV-2-associated, whereas depth meant the fraction of total T cells that were SARS-CoV-2-associated. Each spike-specific TCR was assigned to its reactive spike region and to a CD4 or CD8 class using the MIRA data. Log10-transformed breadth and depth values were compared by one-way ANOVA with Sidak's multiple comparisons tests. Not all clones reach the TCRdb copy of this immuneACCESS table, which keeps in-frame sequences only. Checked studies attribute under half of the gap to unresolved V genes and leave the rest unexplained. V and J calls and clone size come straight from that table; D and trimming were deduced from the DNA. The sample table records around 260,000 clones; more than 85% of these occur just once. The ten largest clones represent around 0.57% of the sample.

Inclusive of the bounding cysteine and phenylalanine, the CDR3 is 13 residues long. The DNA shown is the 39-base CDR3, in frame from base 1. The V and J ends are trimmed by 0 bases and 12 bases, leaving 13 bases between them. Reading the germline V gene gives CDR1 SGDLS and CDR2 YYNGEE. Per the publication, the time point label means: baseline before first vaccination. Vaccinee samples were obtained from the UK trials COV001 and COV002, which included a single-blind randomized controlled phase 2/3 trial of AZD1222 (ChAdOx1 nCoV-19) in healthy adults. Trial participant PBMC samples were collected at day 0 and day 28 after the second dose for TCRbeta chain sequencing. Overall study outcomes, separate from this receptor: Participants were mostly white British and included more females than males, and it was suggested by the authors that clonal diversity may have been underestimated. Nearly half of unique spike-specific TCRs reportedly recognized epitopes outside regions mutated in the B.1.351 and B.1.1.7 variants. Because no samples from the day 14 peak response were available, repertoires could be characterized only after the peak T cell response. Only six AZD1222 recipients were SARS-CoV-2 seropositive at baseline, limiting conclusions about previously exposed vaccinees. A significant rise in spike-specific TCR breadth and depth was observed after two AZD1222 doses relative to day 0 and relative to MenACWY recipients. The whole spike protein was spanned by vaccine-associated CD4 TCRs, and dominant responses were seen in regions 160-218 and 743-854. In the small 56-69-year group, the increase in depth fell short of significance, most likely because of low power.

To note about this clone: Its antigen is currently not known. No clone much larger than this one lies a single base away; base qualities are absent.

The V and J segments used are TRBV9 and TRBJ2-1, with TRBD2 tentatively as D gene (5 bases match). Here the sequenced sample was peripheral blood, taken on day 0 of AZD1222 vaccination. This TCR derives from an adult in good health. The CDR3 region has the sequence CASSVVLTGVQFF. The DNA sequence is as follows: TGTGCCAGCAGCGTAGTACTCACCGGGGTGCAGTTCTTC.